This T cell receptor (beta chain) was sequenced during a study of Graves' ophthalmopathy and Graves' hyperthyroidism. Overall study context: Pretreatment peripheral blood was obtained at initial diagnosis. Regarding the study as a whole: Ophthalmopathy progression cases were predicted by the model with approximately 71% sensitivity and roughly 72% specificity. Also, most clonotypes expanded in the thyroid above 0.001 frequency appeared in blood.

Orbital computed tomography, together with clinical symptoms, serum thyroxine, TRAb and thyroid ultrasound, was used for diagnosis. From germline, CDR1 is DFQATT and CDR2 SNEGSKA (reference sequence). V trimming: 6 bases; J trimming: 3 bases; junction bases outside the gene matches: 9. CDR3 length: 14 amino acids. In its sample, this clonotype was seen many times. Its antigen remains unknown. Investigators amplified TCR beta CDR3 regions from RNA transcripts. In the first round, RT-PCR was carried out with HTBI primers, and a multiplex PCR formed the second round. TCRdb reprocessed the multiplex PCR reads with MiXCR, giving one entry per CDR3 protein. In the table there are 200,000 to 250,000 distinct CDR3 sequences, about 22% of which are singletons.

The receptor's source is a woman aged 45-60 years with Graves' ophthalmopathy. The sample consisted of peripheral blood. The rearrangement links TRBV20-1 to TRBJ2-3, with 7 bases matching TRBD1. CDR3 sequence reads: CSADPRGYTDTQYF. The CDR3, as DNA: TGCAGTGCGGACCCCAGGGGGTATACAGATACGCAGTATTTT.